Below are 19 T cell receptor beta chains sequenced from a single sample in a study of cytomegalovirus exposure and HLA in healthy donors. PCR was performed using 60 Vbeta and 13 Jbeta primers. Some clones are missing from TCRdb's copy, which holds only in-frame ones; the method was immunoSEQ multiplex PCR. The sample gives roughly 130,000 clones, just over 65% of which show up once; 6.5% is in the top ten. Sequences were obtained from PBMCs. The origin of the receptors is a woman aged 60-75 years in good health and CMV-seronegative.

CDR3 DNA: TGTGCCAGCAGTGTCGCCTTACTAGCGGGGGAGATTCATGAGCAGTTCTTC. The encoded protein is CASSVALLAGEIHEQFF. The chain combines TRBV2 with TRBJ2-1; 11 bases line up with TRBD2. Germline loops: CDR1 SNHLY, CDR2 FYNNEI. Germline trimming cut 4 bases from V and 8 bases from J; bases unmatched to any gene: 13. The CDR3 has 17 residues.

The V and J genes are TRBV5-1 and TRBJ1-1, with D unresolved. Trimming stripped 2 bases from V and 2 bases from J, with 10 bases between. The CDR3 covers 14 residues. The germline CDR1 and CDR2 sequences are SGHRS and YFSETQ. CDR3 loop: CASSFSGANTEAFF. Here the CDR3 DNA reads TGCGCCAGCAGCTTTTCGGGAGCTAACACTGAAGCTTTCTTT.

This clone was counted many times. The same CDR3 can be traced to other DNA sequences in this sample. The chain couples TRBV9 to TRBJ2-6; D not certain. CDR1 is SGDLS, CDR2 YYNGEE, per germline. The ends were cut back, 0 bases at V and 0 bases at J, with 10 bases in the middle. The CDR3 covers 17 residues. CDR3 in amino acids: CASSVGGVSSGANVLTF. CDR3 sequence (DNA): TGTGCCAGCAGCGTAGGCGGTGTCAGCTCTGGGGCCAACGTCCTGACTTTC.

This clone was detected only a few times. The chain employs TRBV11-3 and TRBJ2-1; maybe TRBD1 (6 bases). V was trimmed by 5 bases and J by 6 bases, leaving 11 bases between them. CDR3 length: 13 amino acids. The germline gives CDR1 SGHNT, CDR2 YENEEA. CDR3: CASSRMDSNEQFF. The CDR3 DNA sequence: TGTGCCAGCAGCCGCATGGACAGCAATGAGCAGTTCTTC.

The chain combines TRBV5-1 with TRBJ2-1; 7 bases match TRBD2. The CDR3 has 14 amino acids. Germline V gene lookup returns CDR1 SGHRS and CDR2 YFSETQ. Unmatched junction bases numbered 12, after V lost 3 bases and J lost 12 bases. CDR3 nucleotides: TGCGCCAGCAGCTGGGGAGGGGCGGGAGCTGGGCAGTTCTTC. This codes for CASSWGGAGAGQFF.

The chain employs TRBV4-2 and TRBJ2-5; D not certain. CDR1 and CDR2 (germline): LGHNA, YNFKEQ. V was trimmed by 1 base and J by 7 bases, leaving 13 bases between them. CDR3 size: 14 residues. In DNA, the CDR3 is TGTGCCAGCAGCCAAGGAGGTCCTGAAGTGACCCAGTACTTC. This gives the protein CASSQGGPEVTQYF.

The genes are TRBV18 and TRBJ1-1; D may be TRBD1 (6 bases). CDR1 is KGHSH and CDR2 is LQKENI in the germline V gene. This CDR3 is 15 amino acids long. V lost 3 bases and J lost 1, with 12 bases in between. The CDR3 DNA sequence: TGTGCCAGCTCACCGGGACACAGTTCGAACACTGAAGCTTTCTTT. Amino acids: CASSPGHSSNTEAFF.

J is TRBJ2-1 and V is TRBV18; possible D gene TRBD1, 5 bases. The CDR3 length is 16 residues. Germline CDR1 is KGHSH and CDR2 is LQKENI. Trimming removed 5 bases at V and 1 base at J, with 15 bases between. CDR3 loop: CASSGADVRSYNEQFF. The DNA for the CDR3 is TGTGCCAGCTCAGGGGCAGACGTTCGGTCCTACAATGAGCAGTTCTTC.

This rearrangement joins TRBV10-3 to TRBJ2-5, with 15 bases lining up with TRBD2. The CDR3 covers 16 residues. The J segment lost 3 bases and the V segment lost 6 bases, leaving 5 bases of the junction unmatched. Per germline, CDR1 ENHRY and CDR2 SYGVKD. DNA for the CDR3: TGTGCCATCAGCAAGGGACTAGCGGGGGGAGAAGAGACCCAGTACTTC. Translation: CAISKGLAGGEETQYF.

This rearrangement joins TRBV9 to TRBJ1-1; TRBD1 might be the D (6 bases). The CDR3 is 15 residues long. Germline CDR1 reads SGDLS; CDR2 reads YYNGEE. V was trimmed by 4 bases and J by 3 bases, leaving 16 bases between them. DNA for the CDR3: TGTGCCAGCAGCCCAAAGACAGGCGGGTACACTGAAGCTTTCTTT. Its translation is CASSPKTGGYTEAFF.

V and J are TRBV7-2 and TRBJ1-2; no reliable D call. Germline assignment: CDR1 SGHTA and CDR2 FQGNSA. This CDR3 comprises 13 residues. Trimming left V 3 bases short and J 6 bases short, with 11 bases between. The CDR3, as DNA: TGTGCCAGCAGCTTGTCGACGGAGAATGGCTACACCTTC. Its protein is CASSLSTENGYTF.

This clone turned up a few times. The CDR3 DNA sequence: TGTGCCAGCAGCTTCGGACAGGGAGGCTATGGCTACACCTTC. It specifies CASSFGQGGYGYTF. The J gene is TRBJ1-2, the V gene TRBV5-8; 8 nucleotides align to TRBD1. CDR1 SGHTS and CDR2 YDEGEE come from the germline V gene. The V gene end was trimmed by 2 bases and the J gene end by 4 bases; junction bases not matched to a gene: 4. This CDR3 has 14 residues.

This rearrangement joins TRBV9 to TRBJ2-5; no clear D gene. This CDR3 region has 11 residues. V shed 4 bases and J shed 7 bases, with 8 bases lying between them. CDR1 is SGDLS, CDR2 YYNGEE, per germline. This CDR3 is CASSNLLTQYF. The CDR3 region has the DNA TGTGCCAGCAGCAACTTATTGACCCAGTACTTC.

The chain joins TRBV7-8 to TRBJ2-1, with 7 bases matching TRBD1. Germline V gene data show CDR1 as SGHVS and CDR2 as FQNEAQ. The CDR3 length is 16 residues. Trimming at V came to 5 bases and at J to 0 bases, leaving 7 bases not matched to a gene. Here the CDR3 DNA reads TGTGCCAGCAGCCCAGTAGGGGGCGGCTCCTACAATGAGCAGTTCTTC. Residues: CASSPVGGGSYNEQFF.

The chain carries TRBV2 and TRBJ2-4, with 12 bases fitting TRBD2. The CDR3 runs 13 residues. Trimming removed 2 bases from V and 12 bases from J; junction bases left unmatched: 2. Germline V gives CDR1 SNHLY, CDR2 FYNNEI. CDR3 nucleotides: TGTGCCAGCAGTGAACTAGCGGGGGGGTCTCAGTACTTC. Its protein product is CASSELAGGSQYF.

The chain links TRBV5-6 to TRBJ1-4, with TRBD1 as a possible D gene (5 bases). Trimming removed 0 bases at V and 4 bases at J, with 19 bases between. The CDR3 spans 18 residues. In germline, CDR1 is SGHDT, CDR2 YYEEEE. DNA for the CDR3: TGTGCCAGCAGCTTGGCCAAAGGGGTCGGACGAGGTAATGAAAAACTGTTTTTT. This codes for CASSLAKGVGRGNEKLFF.

This clone was seen only once. The chain has TRBV2 and TRBJ2-3; 9 positions match TRBD2. The CDR3 is 14 residues long. The junction had 6 bases not matched to a gene; V was cut back by 10 bases and J by 1 base. Germline V lookup: CDR1 SNHLY, CDR2 FYNNEI. The DNA for the CDR3 is TGTGCCAACTTGGGACTAGCACGCACAGATACGCAGTATTTT. Translated, it gives CANLGLARTDTQYF.

V usage is TRBV18 and J usage is TRBJ2-5; TRBD2 agrees at 10 bases. Per germline, CDR1 KGHSH and CDR2 LQKENI. J gave up 0 bases and V 4 bases, and 5 bases lay outside the gene matches. The CDR3 runs 16 residues. This CDR3 reads CASSQLAGSYQETQYF. The CDR3 DNA sequence: TGTGCCAGCTCACAACTAGCGGGGTCGTACCAAGAGACCCAGTACTTC.

The chain is built from TRBV2 and TRBJ1-2; D perhaps matches TRBD1 (6 bases). Deletions cut 8 bases from V and 4 bases from J, with 17 bases between. The length of the CDR3 is 14 residues. Germline loops: CDR1 SNHLY, CDR2 FYNNEI. The CDR3 nucleotides are TGTGCCAGCCCCAAGGGGAAGGGGGTCTATGGCTACACCTTC. Translating it yields CASPKGKGVYGYTF.